This TCR beta chain stems from a study of regulatory T cells in long-lasting Graves disease. CDR1 is MDHEN, CDR2 SYDVKM, per germline. V was trimmed by 4 bases and J by 2 bases, leaving 9 bases between them. This CDR3 has 13 residues. The time point here: persistent/refractory GD, antithyroid drugs over 5 years with positive TRAb. The authors made the TCR library using RNA they extracted from PBMCs. Arm-PCR of CDR3 regions with iRepertoire HTBI primers generated TCR beta libraries. A single record per CDR3 protein comes from TCRdb applying MiXCR to the multiplex PCR reads. The sample has hundreds of thousands of distinct CDR3 sequences, more than 20% seen once. This clonotype was detected many times.

The sample in question was peripheral blood mononuclear cells (PBMCs), obtained when the disease was refractory, from a patient treated with antithyroid drugs. The source is a female donor with Graves disease. J is TRBJ2-7 and V is TRBV28; possible D gene TRBD1, 6 bases. The CDR3 protein is CASSSGDAYEQYF. CDR3 in DNA: TGTGCCAGCAGTTCAGGGGATGCCTACGAGCAGTACTTC.